The clone carrying this T cell receptor (beta chain) was counted once. The target antigen is unknown. Germline values: CDR1 SGHTA, CDR2 FQGNSA. Trimming took 6 bases from V and 5 from J; bases not matched to a gene: 5. This CDR3 is built from 14 residues. These data come from a study of cytomegalovirus exposure and HLA in healthy donors. In the PCR, 60 Vbeta and 13 Jbeta primers were used. The table came from immunoSEQ multiplex PCR; TCRdb's copy has only in-frame clones and leaves some out. This table has some 77,000 clones, 80% appearing once. Study-wide results and caveats: The study recorded 160 or so TCR beta chains that were cytomegalovirus-associated. Fewer N-insertions than the approximately 700-donor mean were reportedly shown by an Asian-associated ancestry cluster in a later analysis.

This receptor was obtained from a woman aged 50 to 60 in good health and CMV-seropositive. Sequencing was done on a sample of PBMCs. The chain is built from TRBV7-2 and TRBJ2-3; 10 bases match TRBD2. CDR3 residues: CASSLASGGDTQYF. In DNA, the CDR3 is TGTGCCAGCAGTCTGGCTAGCGGGGGAGATACGCAGTATTTT.